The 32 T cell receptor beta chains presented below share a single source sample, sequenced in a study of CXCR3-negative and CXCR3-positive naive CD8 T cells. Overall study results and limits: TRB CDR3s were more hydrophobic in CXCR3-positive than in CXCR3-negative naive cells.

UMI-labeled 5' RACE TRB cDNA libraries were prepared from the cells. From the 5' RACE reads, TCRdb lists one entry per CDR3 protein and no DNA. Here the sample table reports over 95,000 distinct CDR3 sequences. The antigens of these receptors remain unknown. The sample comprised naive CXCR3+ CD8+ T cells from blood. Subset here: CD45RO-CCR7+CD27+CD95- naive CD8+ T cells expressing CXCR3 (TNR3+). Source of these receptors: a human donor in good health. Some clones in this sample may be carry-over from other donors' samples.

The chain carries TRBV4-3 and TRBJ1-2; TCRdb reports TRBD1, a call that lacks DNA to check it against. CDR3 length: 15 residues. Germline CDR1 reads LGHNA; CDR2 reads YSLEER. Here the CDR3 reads CASSQGDFRDYGYTF.

CDR3 sequence reads: CSVLSNTGELFF. The chain couples TRBV29-1 to TRBJ2-2. The CDR3 sequence is 12 residues long. In germline, CDR1 is SQVTM, CDR2 ANQGSEA.

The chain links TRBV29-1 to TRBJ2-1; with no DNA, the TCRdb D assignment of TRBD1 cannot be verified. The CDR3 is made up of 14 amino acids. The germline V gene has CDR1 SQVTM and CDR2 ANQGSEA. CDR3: CSVERRGSYNEQFF.

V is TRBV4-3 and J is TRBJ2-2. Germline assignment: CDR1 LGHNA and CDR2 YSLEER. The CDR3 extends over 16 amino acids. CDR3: CASSQDRGQWTGELLF.

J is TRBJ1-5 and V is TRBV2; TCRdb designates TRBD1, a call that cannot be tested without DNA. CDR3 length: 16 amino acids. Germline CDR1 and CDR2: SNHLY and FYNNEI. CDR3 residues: CASSEAVGTSNQPQHF.

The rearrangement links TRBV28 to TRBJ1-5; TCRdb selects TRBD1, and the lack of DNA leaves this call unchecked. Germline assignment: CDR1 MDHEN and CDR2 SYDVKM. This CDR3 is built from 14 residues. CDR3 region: CASSLGGWGQPQHF.

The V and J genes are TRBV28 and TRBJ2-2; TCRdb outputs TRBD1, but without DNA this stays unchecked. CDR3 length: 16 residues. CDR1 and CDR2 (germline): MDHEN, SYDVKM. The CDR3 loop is CASSFPPAGEGGELFF.

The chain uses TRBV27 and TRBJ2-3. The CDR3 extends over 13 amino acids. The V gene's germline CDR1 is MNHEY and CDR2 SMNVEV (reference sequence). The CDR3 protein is CASSFLGVDTQYF.

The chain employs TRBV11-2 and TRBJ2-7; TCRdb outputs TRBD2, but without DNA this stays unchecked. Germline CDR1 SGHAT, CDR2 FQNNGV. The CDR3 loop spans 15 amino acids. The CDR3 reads CASSLGLAGFYEQYF. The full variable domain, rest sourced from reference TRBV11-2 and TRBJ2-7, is EAGVAQSPRYKIIEKRQSVAFWCNPISGHATLYWYQQILGQGPKLLIQFQNNGVVDDSQLPKDRFSAERLKGVDSTLKIQPAKLEDSAVYLCASSLGLAGFYEQYFGPGTRLTVT.

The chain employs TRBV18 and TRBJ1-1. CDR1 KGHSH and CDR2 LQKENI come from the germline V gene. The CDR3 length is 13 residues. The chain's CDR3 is CASSPPIHTEAFF.

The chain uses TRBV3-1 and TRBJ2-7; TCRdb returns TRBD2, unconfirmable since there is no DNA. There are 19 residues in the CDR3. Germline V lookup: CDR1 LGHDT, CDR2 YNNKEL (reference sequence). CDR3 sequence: CASSQQASSGGSSIYEQYF.

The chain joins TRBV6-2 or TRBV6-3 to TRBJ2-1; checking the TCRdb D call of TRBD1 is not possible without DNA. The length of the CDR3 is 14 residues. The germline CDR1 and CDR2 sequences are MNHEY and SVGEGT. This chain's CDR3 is CASSRGAGIDEQFF.

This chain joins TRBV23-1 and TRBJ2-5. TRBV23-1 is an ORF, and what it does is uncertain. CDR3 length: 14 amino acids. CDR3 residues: CASSQPQESETQYF.

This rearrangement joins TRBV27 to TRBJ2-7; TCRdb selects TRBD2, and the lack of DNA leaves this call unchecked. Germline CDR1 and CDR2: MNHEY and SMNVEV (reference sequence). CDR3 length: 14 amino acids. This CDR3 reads CASSIGLAGDEQYF.

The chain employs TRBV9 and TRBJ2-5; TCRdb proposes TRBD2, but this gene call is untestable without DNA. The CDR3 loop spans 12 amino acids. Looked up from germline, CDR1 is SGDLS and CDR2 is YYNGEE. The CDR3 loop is CASSVNEGTQYF.

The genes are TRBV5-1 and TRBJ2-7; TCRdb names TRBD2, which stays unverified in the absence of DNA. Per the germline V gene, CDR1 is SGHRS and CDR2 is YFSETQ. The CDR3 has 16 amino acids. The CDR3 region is CASSLAGTGLGEEQYF.

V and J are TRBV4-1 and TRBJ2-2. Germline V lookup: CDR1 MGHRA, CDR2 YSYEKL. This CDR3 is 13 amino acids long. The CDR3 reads CASSQEDTGELFF.

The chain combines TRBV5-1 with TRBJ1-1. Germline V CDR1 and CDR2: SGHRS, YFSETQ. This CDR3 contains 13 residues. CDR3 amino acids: CASSLEPNTEAFF.

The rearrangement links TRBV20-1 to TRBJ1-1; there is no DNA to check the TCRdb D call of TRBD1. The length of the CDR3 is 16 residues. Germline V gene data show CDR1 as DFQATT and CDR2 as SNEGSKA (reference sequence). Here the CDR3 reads CSARPIPGTENTEAFF.

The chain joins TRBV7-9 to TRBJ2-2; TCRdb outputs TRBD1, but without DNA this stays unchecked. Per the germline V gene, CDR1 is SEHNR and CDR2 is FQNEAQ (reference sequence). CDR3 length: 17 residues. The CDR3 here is CASSLGPGQQNTGELFF. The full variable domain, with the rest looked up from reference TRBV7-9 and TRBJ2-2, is DTGVSQNPRHKITKRGQNVTFRCDPISEHNRLYWYRQTLGQGPEFLTYFQNEAQLEKSRLLSDRFSAERPKGSFSTLEIQRTEQGDSAMYLCASSLGPGQQNTGELFFGEGSRLTVL.

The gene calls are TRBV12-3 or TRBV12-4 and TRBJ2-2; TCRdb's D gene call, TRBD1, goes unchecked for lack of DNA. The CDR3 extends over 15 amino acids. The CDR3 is CASRPQGFHTGELFF.

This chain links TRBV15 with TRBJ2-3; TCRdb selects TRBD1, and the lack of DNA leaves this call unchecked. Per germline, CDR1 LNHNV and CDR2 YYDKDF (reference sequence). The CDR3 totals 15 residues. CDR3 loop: CATSRRDRGQDTQYF.

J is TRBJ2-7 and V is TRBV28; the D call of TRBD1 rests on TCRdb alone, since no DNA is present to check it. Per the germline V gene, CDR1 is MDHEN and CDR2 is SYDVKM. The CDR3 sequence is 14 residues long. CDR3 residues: CASRKDREPYEQYF.

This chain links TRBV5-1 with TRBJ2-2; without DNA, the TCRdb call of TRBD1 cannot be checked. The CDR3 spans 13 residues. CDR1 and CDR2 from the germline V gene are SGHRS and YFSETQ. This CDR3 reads CASIDSVTGELFF. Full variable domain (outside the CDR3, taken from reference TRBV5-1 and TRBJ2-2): KAGVTQTPRYLIKTRGQQVTLSCSPISGHRSVSWYQQTPGQGLQFLFEYFSETQRNKGNFPGRFSGRQFSNSRSEMNVSTLELGDSALYLCASIDSVTGELFFGEGSRLTVL.

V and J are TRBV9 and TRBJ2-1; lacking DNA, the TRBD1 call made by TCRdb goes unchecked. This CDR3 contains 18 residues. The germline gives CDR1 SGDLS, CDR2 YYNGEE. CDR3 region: CASSVYEGGGGGWYEQFF.

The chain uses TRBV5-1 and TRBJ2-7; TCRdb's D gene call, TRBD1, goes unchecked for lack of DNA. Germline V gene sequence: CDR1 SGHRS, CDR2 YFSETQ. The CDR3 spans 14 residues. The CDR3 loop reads CASSPLPGGDEQYF. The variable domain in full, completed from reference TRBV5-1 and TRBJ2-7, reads KAGVTQTPRYLIKTRGQQVTLSCSPISGHRSVSWYQQTPGQGLQFLFEYFSETQRNKGNFPGRFSGRQFSNSRSEMNVSTLELGDSALYLCASSPLPGGDEQYFGPGTRLTVT.

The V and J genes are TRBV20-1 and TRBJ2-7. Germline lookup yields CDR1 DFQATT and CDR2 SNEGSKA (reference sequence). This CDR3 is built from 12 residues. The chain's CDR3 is CSALDSPDEQYF.

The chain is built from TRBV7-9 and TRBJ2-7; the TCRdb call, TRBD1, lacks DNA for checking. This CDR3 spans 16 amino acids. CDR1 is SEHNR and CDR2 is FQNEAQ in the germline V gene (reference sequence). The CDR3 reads CASSLGRGASSYEQYF.

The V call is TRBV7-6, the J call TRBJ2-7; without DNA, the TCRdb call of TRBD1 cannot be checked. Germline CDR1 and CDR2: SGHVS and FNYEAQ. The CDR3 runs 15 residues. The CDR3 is CASSRGTGGSYEQYF.

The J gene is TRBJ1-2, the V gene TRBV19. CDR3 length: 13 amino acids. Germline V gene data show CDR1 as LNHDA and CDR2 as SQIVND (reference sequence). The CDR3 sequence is CASSMSANYGYTF.

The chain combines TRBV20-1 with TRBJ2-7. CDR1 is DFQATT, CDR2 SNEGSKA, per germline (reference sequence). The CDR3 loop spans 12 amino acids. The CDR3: CSAFDSSYEQYF.

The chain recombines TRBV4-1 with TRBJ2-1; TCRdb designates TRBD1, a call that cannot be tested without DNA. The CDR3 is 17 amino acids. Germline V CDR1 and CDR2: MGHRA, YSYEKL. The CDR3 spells CASSHPATGGGYNEQFF.